This TCR beta chain was documented in a study of T cell repertoires in ileal Crohn's disease. Notes on the study in general: Compared with non-smokers, active smokers at surgery showed more clonal expansions. Clonality above 26.8% at surgery always came with endoscopic recurrence.

This CDR3 region has 17 residues. Trimming pared 1 base from V and 2 bases from J, leaving 16 bases between. Germline CDR1 reads MGHDK; CDR2 reads SYGVNS. Included were adult ileal or ileocolonic Crohn's patients indicated for ileocolonic resection. Comments on this clone: Its antigen is still unknown.

TCRB immunosequencing input was roughly 500 nanograms of biopsy DNA per sample. The method was immunoSEQ multiplex PCR; TCRdb's version includes in-frame clones alone and lacks a portion of them. The repertoire holds around 17,000 clones, with 85% to 90% as singletons. Material: ileal tissue. This receptor was identified in an adult with Crohn's disease. The J gene is TRBJ2-3, the V gene TRBV25-1; D may be TRBD2 (6 bases). CDR3 sequence (DNA): TGTGCCAGCAGTGAATCCCCCGTTGGCGGGATCACAGATACGCAGTATTTT. This gives the protein CASSESPVGGITDTQYF.